Listed below are T cell receptor beta chains from one sample, sequenced in a study of T-cell reconstitution after alpha-beta-depleted transplantation in children. TCRdb redid the calling of the PCR reads with MiXCR, one entry per CDR3 protein. The repertoire consists of approximately 800,000 distinct CDR3 sequences, with around 17% occurring once and the leading ten covering 5%. Sequenced material: PBMCs, mostly from graft donor cells, taken 360 days after TCRalphabeta/CD19-depleted stem cell transplant. The origin of the receptors is a male patient younger than 18 who had a stem cell transplant for acute lymphoblastic leukemia, so the T cells may come from the graft donor. CDR3s include the opening cysteine and the closing phenylalanine or tryptophan. The D gene is left open where the match is weak. Rows may omit the clone size; those that give it use once, few, many or a size class.

V,D,size,J,DNA,CDR3
TRBV30,-,few,TRBJ1-2,TGTGCCTGGAGCCACCACTTAGGAGGGTATGGCTACACCTTC,CAWSHHLGGYGYTF
TRBV12-3/TRBV12-4,-,many,TRBJ2-6,TGTGCCAGCAGTCGGGAAGGGGCCAACGTCCTGACTTTC,CASSREGANVLTF
TRBV20-1,TRBD2,few,TRBJ2-7,TGCTCCCCCCTAGCGGGGTTGGAAGAGCAGTACTTC,CSPLAGLEEQYF
TRBV25-1,-,-,TRBJ2-7,TGTGCCAGCAGTGAAAGTTCGGTTAAGATCTACGAGCAGTACTTC,CASSESSVKIYEQYF
TRBV12-3/TRBV12-4,TRBD1,few,TRBJ1-2,TGTGCCAGCAGTTTACAGGGGGCGCGGATACATGGCTACACCTTC,CASSLQGARIHGYTF
TRBV7-9,TRBD2,-,TRBJ2-1,TGTGCCAGCAGCTTATACTTAGCGGGGGGAAATGAGCAGTTCTTC,CASSLYLAGGNEQFF
TRBV18,-,few,TRBJ2-3,TGTGCCAGCTCGACTAGGCCCACAGATACGCAGTATTTT,CASSTRPTDTQYF
TRBV12-3/TRBV12-4,-,-,TRBJ2-5,TGTGCCAGCAGTTTTATGGTACCCCAAGAGACCCAGTACTTC,CASSFMVPQETQYF
TRBV20-1,TRBD1,-,TRBJ1-2,TGCAGTGTCTTTACCGGGACAGAAAGGGCCTATGGCTACACCTTC,CSVFTGTERAYGYTF
TRBV9,-,-,TRBJ2-1,TGTGCCAGCAGCTCCCAGACAGGCCCCAATGAGCAGTTCTTC,CASSSQTGPNEQFF
TRBV5-1,-,-,TRBJ1-3,TGCGCCAGCAGCGTTGGGCCCTTGACGGGAAACACCATATATTTT,CASSVGPLTGNTIYF
TRBV7-9,-,-,TRBJ2-1,TGTGCCAGCAGCTTAGTTGGCAGGGGTACCTACAATGAGCAGTTCTTC,CASSLVGRGTYNEQFF
TRBV5-1,TRBD2,-,TRBJ2-1,TGCGCCAGCCGCCCCTGGGGGAGCGGGAGTAGAAATGAGCAGTTCTTC,CASRPWGSGSRNEQFF
TRBV5-1,-,many,TRBJ2-5,TGCGCCAGCAGCTTGGAGCGGAATGTGGAGACCCAGTACTTC,CASSLERNVETQYF
TRBV7-2,-,many,TRBJ2-1,TGTGCCAGCAGCTTAATGTACCGACAGAGCTCCTACAATGAGCAGTTCTTC,CASSLMYRQSSYNEQFF
TRBV7-2,-,-,TRBJ2-1,TGTGCCAGCAGCTTTAACCTCGACAATGAGCAGTTCTTC,CASSFNLDNEQFF
TRBV29-1,-,few,TRBJ1-1,TGCAGCGTTGGGGGGAGTTTTGAGCGAGCTTTCTTT,CSVGGSFERAFF
TRBV20-1,-,few,TRBJ2-3,TGCAGTGCGCCCGTTTGGGGTGGGGATACGCAGTATTTT,CSAPVWGGDTQYF
TRBV7-6,-,few,TRBJ2-7,TGTGCCAGCAGCACCCATCAGGGCGAGCAGTACTTC,CASSTHQGEQYF
TRBV9,-,-,TRBJ2-1,TGTGCCAGCAGCGACCGGGACGACCTCTACAATGAGCAGTTCTTC,CASSDRDDLYNEQFF
TRBV9,TRBD2,few,TRBJ2-3,TGTGCCAGCAGCGTAGTAGCGGGGACTAGCGGGAGGGATACGCAGTATTTT,CASSVVAGTSGRDTQYF
TRBV19,-,-,TRBJ1-2,TGTGCCAGTAGGCAACAGGGAACCTATGGCTACACCTTC,CASRQQGTYGYTF
TRBV9,TRBD2,-,TRBJ2-7,TGTGCCAGCAGCGTAAGCCTAGCGGGAGGAGTTTACGAGCAGTACTTC,CASSVSLAGGVYEQYF
TRBV4-1,-,-,TRBJ2-1,TGCGCCAGCAGCCAACTATCCTGGTTATGGGACCGCTCCTACAATGAGCAGTTCTTC,CASSQLSWLWDRSYNEQFF
TRBV7-6,TRBD2,few,TRBJ2-7,TGTGCCAGCAGCTTAGCGGCTTTGACTAGCGGGAGGGCCCGGGACGAGCAGTACTTC,CASSLAALTSGRARDEQYF
TRBV11-2,-,few,TRBJ2-1,TGTGCCAGCAGCCCCCTCCGGTATGAGCAGTTCTTC,CASSPLRYEQFF
TRBV20-1,TRBD2,many,TRBJ2-3,TGCAGTGCTAGAGTCATGGGACTAGCGGGAGAGATGAGAAGGACAGATACGCAGTATTTT,CSARVMGLAGEMRRTDTQYF
TRBV7-2,-,few,TRBJ2-4,TGTGCCAGCAGCTTAGCGGGTACCATTCAGTACTTC,CASSLAGTIQYF
TRBV29-1,TRBD2,many,TRBJ2-2,TGCAGCGCTCTAGCGGGAGTAGGCACCGGGGAGCTGTTTTTT,CSALAGVGTGELFF
TRBV25-1,-,-,TRBJ1-2,TGTGCCAGCAGTGACTTTGACCTGAGAGGGCGAGTCTATGGCTACACCTTC,CASSDFDLRGRVYGYTF
TRBV29-1,-,-,TRBJ1-4,TGCAGCGCCGGGCCAGGGGAAACCAATGAAAAACTGTTTTTT,CSAGPGETNEKLFF
TRBV5-4,-,few,TRBJ2-7,TGTGCCAGCAGCTTTAACAGCGGATCCTACGAGCAGTACTTC,CASSFNSGSYEQYF
TRBV9,-,-,TRBJ2-7,TGTGCCAGCAGCGTAGATGGAAGCTCCTACGAGCAGTACTTC,CASSVDGSSYEQYF
TRBV4-2,-,many,TRBJ2-2,TGTGCCAGCAGCCTGGGAGTTGGCGGGGAGCTGTTTTTT,CASSLGVGGELFF
TRBV25-1,TRBD2,-,TRBJ2-3,TGTGCCAGCAGTGACCCCTCAGCGGGGGTATCACATACGCAGTATTTT,CASSDPSAGVSHTQYF
TRBV27,TRBD1,few,TRBJ2-7,TGTGCCAGCAGATCTGGACAGGTCTCCTACGAGCAGTACTTC,CASRSGQVSYEQYF
TRBV11-2,-,many,TRBJ1-4,TGTGCCAGCAGCTTTACTTCGGGAGAAAAACTGTTTTTT,CASSFTSGEKLFF
TRBV6-5,-,-,TRBJ1-2,TGTGCCAGCAGTTACTCGTTTGTTAATAACTATGGCTACACCTTC,CASSYSFVNNYGYTF
TRBV5-1,-,-,TRBJ2-4,TGCGCCAGCAGCTTCCTACAAGGGGCCGACGTGCGCGGGAACATTCAGTACTTC,CASSFLQGADVRGNIQYF
TRBV7-9,-,few,TRBJ2-7,TGTGCCAGCAGCTTAGCGTTCGCGAAGGGGCCCGAGCAGTACTTC,CASSLAFAKGPEQYF
TRBV9,TRBD1,-,TRBJ1-2,TGTGCCAGCAGCGCGACAGGGACTGGCTACACCTTC,CASSATGTGYTF
TRBV10-2,-,many,TRBJ2-3,TGCGCCAGCTCCGCGGTCGATACGCAGTATTTT,CASSAVDTQYF
TRBV5-1,TRBD2,few,TRBJ2-1,TGCGCCAGCAGTCGGGAGGATGCGCAGTTCTTC,CASSREDAQFF
TRBV5-1,-,few,TRBJ2-2,TGCGCCAGCAGCTTCACTAGGGAAATTATGCCCCACACCGGGGAGCTGTTTTTT,CASSFTREIMPHTGELFF
TRBV7-8,TRBD1,-,TRBJ2-7,TGTGCCAGCAGCCCACGCGGGACAGGGGCAGGTTACGAGCAGTACTTC,CASSPRGTGAGYEQYF